The clone carrying this T cell receptor beta chain was recorded at least ten times. These data belong to a study of identical twins. CDR3 length equals 14 residues. The V and J ends lost 0 bases and 2 bases respectively, with 9 bases between them. Germline CDR1 and CDR2: SGHRS and YFSETQ. TCRdb used MiXCR to reprocess the 5' RACE reads, holding one entry per CDR3 protein. The sample lists 420,000 or so distinct CDR3 sequences, approximately 17% occurring once. The rearrangement uses TRBV5-1 and TRBJ2-7; unclear D gene. Source material: naive T cells sorted from blood. The sequence was obtained from a man aged 50-60 years in good health. The CDR3 loop is CASSLALEPYEQYF. DNA of the CDR3: TGCGCCAGCAGCTTGGCTTTGGAACCCTACGAGCAGTACTTC.